One and the same sample provided the 11 T cell receptor beta chains below, sequenced in a study of CD8+CD57+ T cells in acquired aplastic anemia (dated by TCRdb to 2016 to 2018). For sequencing, an Illumina HiSeq 2000 was employed. Genomic DNA served as template for TCR beta VDJ combination and CDR3 sequence profiling. The public sequencing data were trimmed at Q25 with fastp and processed into clonotypes with MiXCR by TCRdb, which kept only in-frame beta chains. CDR3 protein duplicates are merged, each entry listing the most common genes and DNA. Present in this sample are approximately 200,000 distinct CDR3 sequences, roughly half of which were seen just once. The ten biggest clones cover 16% of the sample. The sample was sorted CD4+, CD8+, or CD8+CD57+ T cells (not recorded which) from PBMCs. The receptor set was obtained from a human donor in good health, serving as a control.

J is TRBJ2-7 and V is TRBV20-1; the match to TRBD2 covers 7 bases. The CDR3 has 13 amino acids. Trimming took 4 bases from V and 2 from J; bases not matched to a gene: 5. The V gene's germline CDR1 is DFQATT and CDR2 SNEGSKA (reference sequence). The CDR3 sequence is CSANQGLTYEQYF. As DNA, the CDR3 is TGCAGTGCTAATCAGGGACTAACCTACGAGCAGTACTTC.

This clonotype was seen many times. This CDR3 is CASSQEGGRNYEQYF. Here the CDR3 DNA reads TGCGCCAGCAGCCAAGAGGGGGGACGTAACTACGAGCAGTACTTC. This chain uses TRBV4-3 with TRBJ2-7; D may be TRBD2 (6 bases). V was pared by 0 bases and J by 3 bases, with 12 bases between. The length of the CDR3 is 15 residues. Germline values: CDR1 LGHNA, CDR2 YSLEER.

The chain is built from TRBV15 and TRBJ1-6; tentative D call: TRBD1 (5 bases). CDR3 length equals 12 residues. Looked up from germline, CDR1 is LNHNV and CDR2 is YYDKDF (reference sequence). V dropped 4 bases and J dropped 7 bases, with 5 bases sitting between them. CDR3 nucleotides: TGTGCCACCAGCAAGGGGAATTCACCCCTCCACTTT. This gives the protein CATSKGNSPLHF.

This clonotype was counted many times. V gene TRBV7-2 combines with J gene TRBJ1-6, with 7 nucleotides matching TRBD1. CDR1 is SGHTA, CDR2 FQGNSA, per germline. J gave up 6 bases and V 5 bases, and 4 bases lay outside the gene matches. CDR3 length: 14 residues. CDR3 coding DNA: TGTGCCAGCAGCCAGGGACAGTTTAATTCACCCCTCCACTTT. Its protein is CASSQGQFNSPLHF. The whole variable domain, filled in from reference TRBV7-2 and TRBJ1-6, reads GAGVSQSPSNKVTEKGKDVELRCDPISGHTALYWYRQSLGQGLEFLIYFQGNSAPDKSGLPSDRFSAERTGGSVSTLTIQRTQQEDSAVYLCASSQGQFNSPLHFGNGTRLTVT.

The chain recombines TRBV7-8 with TRBJ2-5; possibly TRBD2 for D (5 bases). Germline V gives CDR1 SGHVS, CDR2 FQNEAQ. The CDR3 extends over 12 amino acids. Trimming took 6 bases from V and 5 from J, leaving 10 bases between them. CDR3 in amino acids: CASRRRGETQYF. The CDR3 region has the DNA TGTGCCAGCAGACGACGAGGGGAGACCCAGTACTTC. Using reference TRBV7-8 and TRBJ2-5 for the parts outside the CDR3, the full variable domain is GAGVSQSPRYKVAKRGQDVALRCDPISGHVSLFWYQQALGQGPEFLTYFQNEAQLDKSGLPSDRFFAERPEGSVSTLKIQRTQQEDSAVYLCASRRRGETQYFGPGTRLLVL.

Many counts were recorded for this clonotype. The V call is TRBV19, the J call TRBJ1-3; unclear D gene. CDR1 is LNHDA, CDR2 SQIVND, per germline (reference sequence). V lost 0 bases to trimming and J lost 2 bases, with 8 bases between them. The CDR3 is made up of 15 amino acids. The CDR3 spells CASSIDRNAGNTIYF. CDR3 DNA: TGTGCCAGTAGTATAGACAGGAACGCTGGAAACACCATATATTTT.

The chain is built from TRBV12-3 or TRBV12-4 and TRBJ2-7; 7 bases match TRBD2. The V segment lost 6 bases and the J segment 2 bases; nucleotides outside the gene matches: 10. There are 15 residues in the CDR3. The CDR3 DNA sequence: TGTGCCAGCAGCAAAACTAGCGAGTACACCTACGAGCAGTACTTC. It specifies CASSKTSEYTYEQYF.

The rearrangement uses TRBV15 and TRBJ2-5; 7 bases fit TRBD1. V gave up 3 bases and J gave up 1 base; unmatched junction bases: 2. The CDR3 totals 14 residues. Germline-derived CDR1 and CDR2 are LNHNV and YYDKDF (reference sequence). CDR3 sequence (DNA): TGTGCCACCAGCAGGACAGGGTTCCAAGAGACCCAGTACTTC. Translating gives CATSRTGFQETQYF.

This clonotype was picked up many times. The rearrangement links TRBV2 to TRBJ1-2; the D is unclear. This CDR3 contains 10 residues. Trimming left V 6 bases short and J 7 bases short, with 6 bases between. Looked up from germline, CDR1 is SNHLY and CDR2 is FYNNEI. CDR3 loop: CASSPSGYTF. In nucleotides, the CDR3 is TGTGCCAGCAGCCCCAGTGGCTACACCTTC.

V and J are TRBV2 and TRBJ2-1, with D perhaps TRBD2 (6 bases). The germline gives CDR1 SNHLY, CDR2 FYNNEI. V was pared by 3 bases and J by 3 bases, with 15 bases between. CDR3 length equals 16 residues. The CDR3 DNA reads TGTGCCAGCAGTGATGAGGCGGGGACGTTCTACAATGAGCAGTTCTTC. It codes for CASSDEAGTFYNEQFF. Filled out from reference TRBV2 and TRBJ2-1, the complete variable domain reads EPEVTQTPSHQVTQMGQEVILRCVPISNHLYFYWYRQILGQKVEFLVSFYNNEISEKSEIFDDQFSVERPDGSNFTLKIRSTKLEDSAMYFCASSDEAGTFYNEQFFGPGTRLTVL.

The V gene is TRBV15, the J gene TRBJ2-7; D unresolved. This CDR3 contains 13 residues. Germline loops: CDR1 LNHNV, CDR2 YYDKDF (reference sequence). V gave up 3 bases and J gave up 3 bases, with 9 bases separating them. DNA of the CDR3: TGTGCCACCAGCAGGCCGGACGGCTACGAGCAGTACTTC. This encodes CATSRPDGYEQYF.